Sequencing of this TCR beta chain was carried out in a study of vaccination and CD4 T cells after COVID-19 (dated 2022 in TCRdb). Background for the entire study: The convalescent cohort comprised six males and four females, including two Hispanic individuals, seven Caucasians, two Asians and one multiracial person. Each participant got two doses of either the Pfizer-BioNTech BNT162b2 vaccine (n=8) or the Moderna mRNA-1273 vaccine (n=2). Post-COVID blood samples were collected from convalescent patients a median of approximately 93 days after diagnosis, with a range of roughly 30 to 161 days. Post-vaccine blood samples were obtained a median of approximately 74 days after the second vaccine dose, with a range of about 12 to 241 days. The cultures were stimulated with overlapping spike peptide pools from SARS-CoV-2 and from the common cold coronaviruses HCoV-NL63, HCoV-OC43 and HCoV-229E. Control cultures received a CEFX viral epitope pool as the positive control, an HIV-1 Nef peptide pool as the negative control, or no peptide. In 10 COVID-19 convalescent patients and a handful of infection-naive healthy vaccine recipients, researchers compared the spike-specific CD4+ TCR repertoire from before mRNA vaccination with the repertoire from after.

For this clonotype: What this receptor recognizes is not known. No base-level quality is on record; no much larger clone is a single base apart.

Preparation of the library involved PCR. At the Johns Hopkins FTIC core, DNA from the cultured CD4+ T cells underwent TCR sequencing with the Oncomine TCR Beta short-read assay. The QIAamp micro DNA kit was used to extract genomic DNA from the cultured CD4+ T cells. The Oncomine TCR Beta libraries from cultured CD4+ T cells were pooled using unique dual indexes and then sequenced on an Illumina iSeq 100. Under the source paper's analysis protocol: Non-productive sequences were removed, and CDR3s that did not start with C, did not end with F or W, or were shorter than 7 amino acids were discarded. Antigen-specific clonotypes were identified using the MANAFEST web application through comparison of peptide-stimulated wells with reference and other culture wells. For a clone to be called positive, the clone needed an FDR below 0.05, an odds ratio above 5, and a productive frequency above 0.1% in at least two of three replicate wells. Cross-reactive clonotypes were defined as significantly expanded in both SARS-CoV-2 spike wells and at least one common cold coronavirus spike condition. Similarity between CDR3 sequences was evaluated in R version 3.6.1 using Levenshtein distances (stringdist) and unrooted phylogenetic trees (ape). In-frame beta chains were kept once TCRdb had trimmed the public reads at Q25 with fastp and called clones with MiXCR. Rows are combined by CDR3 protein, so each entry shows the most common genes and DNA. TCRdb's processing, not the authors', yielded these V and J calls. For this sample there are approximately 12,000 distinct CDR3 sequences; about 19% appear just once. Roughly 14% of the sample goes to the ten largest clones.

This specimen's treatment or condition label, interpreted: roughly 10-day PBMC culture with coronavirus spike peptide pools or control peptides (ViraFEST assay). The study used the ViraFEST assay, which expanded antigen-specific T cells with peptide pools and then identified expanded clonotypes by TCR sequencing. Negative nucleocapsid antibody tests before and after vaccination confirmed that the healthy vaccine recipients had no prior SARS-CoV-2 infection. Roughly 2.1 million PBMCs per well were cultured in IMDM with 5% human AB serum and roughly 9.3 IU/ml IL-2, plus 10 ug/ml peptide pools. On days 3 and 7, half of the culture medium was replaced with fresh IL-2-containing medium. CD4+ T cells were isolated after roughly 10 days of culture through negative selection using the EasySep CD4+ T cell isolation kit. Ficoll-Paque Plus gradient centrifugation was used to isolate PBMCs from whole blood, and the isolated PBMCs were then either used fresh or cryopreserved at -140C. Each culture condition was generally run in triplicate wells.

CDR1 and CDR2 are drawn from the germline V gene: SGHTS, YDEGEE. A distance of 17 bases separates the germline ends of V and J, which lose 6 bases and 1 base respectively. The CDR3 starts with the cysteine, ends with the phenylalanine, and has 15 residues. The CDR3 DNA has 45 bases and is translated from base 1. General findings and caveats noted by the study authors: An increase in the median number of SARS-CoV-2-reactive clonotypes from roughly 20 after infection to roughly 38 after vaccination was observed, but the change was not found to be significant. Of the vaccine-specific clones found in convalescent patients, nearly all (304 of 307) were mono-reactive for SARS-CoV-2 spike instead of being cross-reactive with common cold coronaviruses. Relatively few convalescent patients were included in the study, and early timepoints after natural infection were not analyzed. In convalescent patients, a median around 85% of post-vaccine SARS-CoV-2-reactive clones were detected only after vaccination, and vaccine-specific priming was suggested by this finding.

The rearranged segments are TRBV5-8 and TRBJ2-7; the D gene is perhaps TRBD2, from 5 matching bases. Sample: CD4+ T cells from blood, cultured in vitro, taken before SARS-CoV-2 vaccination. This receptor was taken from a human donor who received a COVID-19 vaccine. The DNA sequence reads TGTGCCAGCACCCCGGGGTGCAAAGTATCCTACGAGCAGTACTTC. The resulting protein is CASTPGCKVSYEQYF.